This T cell receptor (beta chain) was recorded in a study of cytomegalovirus exposure and HLA in healthy donors. There are 17 residues in the CDR3. After removal of 2 bases from V and 4 bases from J, the junction contained 9 bases not matched to a gene. Per germline, CDR1 SGHDN and CDR2 FVKESK. Vbeta (60) and Jbeta (13) primers were used in the PCR. Produced via immunoSEQ multiplex PCR; TCRdb's table is partial and in-frame only. This table holds under 200,000 clones. The source of this sequence is a woman between 18 and 29 years old in good health and CMV-seropositive. The chain has TRBV14 and TRBJ1-1; 11 nucleotides line up with TRBD1. Sample: PBMCs. Here the CDR3 DNA reads TGTGCCAGCAGCCAATCGGGACAGGGGGGGGAACGCACTGAAGCTTTCTTT. Encoded protein: CASSQSGQGGERTEAFF.